The 31 T cell receptor beta chains below were found in one sample sequenced in a study of shared clonotypes between healthy human individuals. Produced via immunoSEQ multiplex PCR; TCRdb's table is partial and in-frame only. Here the sample spans more than 1.2 million clones, around 98.5% being singletons. The sample was naive CD4+ T cells sorted from blood. Subset reported: CD45RA+ positively selected. Every receptor here comes from a man aged 30-40 years in good health.

Regarding this clone: This sample also contains other DNA sequences that code for the same CDR3. The V and J genes are TRBV7-2 and TRBJ2-7; TRBD2 matches at 9 bases. Unmatched junction bases numbered 3, after V lost 1 base and J lost 2 bases. The CDR3 extends over 15 amino acids. The germline CDR1 and CDR2 sequences are SGHTA and FQGNSA. CDR3 sequence (DNA): TGTGCCAGCAGCTTAGTGGGCGGGAGGGCCTACGAGCAGTACTTC. It is translated as CASSLVGGRAYEQYF.

CDR3: CAISGTRAGYGYTF. In DNA form, the CDR3 reads TGTGCCATCAGCGGGACGAGGGCGGGCTATGGCTACACCTTC. This sequence joins TRBV10-3 and TRBJ1-2; D might be TRBD1 (5 bases). Germline CDR1 ENHRY, CDR2 SYGVKD. CDR3 size: 14 residues. Trimming cost V 6 bases and J 4 bases, with 15 bases left between them.

The chain joins TRBV7-1 to TRBJ2-3; weak D call: TRBD1 (6 bases). TRBV7-1 counts as an open reading frame of uncertain function. The CDR3 contains 14 residues. V was cut by 5 bases and J by 2 bases, with 11 bases left in between. CDR3 sequence (DNA): TGTGCCAGCAGCCCCGGACAGTACACAGATACGCAGTATTTT. It encodes CASSPGQYTDTQYF.

The chain links TRBV19 to TRBJ1-5; 9 positions agree with TRBD1. J gave up 0 bases and V 11 bases, and 14 bases lay outside the gene matches. The CDR3 is 17 residues long. Germline CDR1 and CDR2: LNHDA and SQIVND (reference sequence). This chain's CDR3 is CASRPGQGLHSNQPQHF. The CDR3 DNA is TGTGCCTCCAGACCGGGACAGGGCCTTCATAGCAATCAGCCCCAGCATTTT.

V is TRBV6-5 and J is TRBJ2-7, with TRBD1 identical over 7 bases. The CDR3 covers 14 residues. Germline CDR1 reads MNHEY; CDR2 reads SVGAGI. Losses at the gene ends were 7 bases for V and 6 bases for J; bases not matched to a gene: 12. CDR3 bases: TGTGCCAGCATCTGCGACAGGGCCCCTCTCGAGCAGTACTTC. Translation gives CASICDRAPLEQYF.

CDR3 bases: TGTGCCAGCAGCTCCGGAAGACAGGGATCCGGAAACACCATATATTTT. This codes for CASSSGRQGSGNTIYF. The chain carries TRBV7-2 and TRBJ1-3, with TRBD1 matching 7 bases. Trimming at V came to 4 bases and at J to 4 bases, leaving 10 bases not matched to a gene. The CDR3 loop spans 16 amino acids. CDR1 is SGHTA, CDR2 FQGNSA, per germline.

Turning to this clone: Distinct nucleotide sequences in the sample also encode this CDR3. V and J are TRBV5-1 and TRBJ2-7; a possible D gene is TRBD2 (6 bases). Trimming stripped 0 bases from V and 2 bases from J, with 9 bases between. The CDR3 consists of 14 residues. CDR1 and CDR2 (germline): SGHRS, YFSETQ. CDR3 DNA: TGCGCCAGCAGCTTGGCGGGGGAGCCCTACGAGCAGTACTTC. The encoded protein is CASSLAGEPYEQYF.

The J gene is TRBJ1-5, the V gene TRBV5-1, with 9 bases lining up with TRBD1. Germline values: CDR1 SGHRS, CDR2 YFSETQ. The CDR3 has 16 amino acids. Unmatched junction bases numbered 5, after V lost 0 bases and J lost 4 bases. CDR3: CASSLVGQGQNQPQHF. The DNA of the CDR3 is TGCGCCAGCAGCTTGGTGGGACAGGGACAAAATCAGCCCCAGCATTTT.

This clone occurred once. This rearrangement joins TRBV4-1 to TRBJ2-2, with TRBD2 as a possible D gene (5 bases). The CDR3 totals 16 residues. CDR1 and CDR2 from the germline V gene are MGHRA and YSYEKL. V dropped 0 bases and J dropped 3 bases, with 11 bases sitting between them. CDR3 in amino acids: CASSQDPGLYTGELFF. In DNA, the CDR3 is TGCGCCAGCAGCCAAGACCCAGGACTCTACACCGGGGAGCTGTTTTTT.

On this clone itself: This sample includes further DNA sequences coding for the same CDR3. The chain is built from TRBV18 and TRBJ2-3; 9 bases are shared with TRBD1. CDR1 is KGHSH and CDR2 is LQKENI in the germline V gene. V trimming: 6 bases; J trimming: 1 base; junction bases outside the gene matches: 2. The CDR3 covers 14 residues. CDR3 sequence reads: CASSRDRGTDTQYF. DNA for the CDR3: TGTGCCAGCTCGCGGGACAGGGGCACAGATACGCAGTATTTT.

V and J are TRBV11-3 and TRBJ2-5, with 13 nucleotides matching TRBD2. The trim removed 5 bases at V and 1 base at J, leaving 10 bases unmatched. Germline V gives CDR1 SGHNT, CDR2 YENEEA. This CDR3 region has 18 residues. The CDR3 sequence: CASSPSQGLAGSQETQYF. CDR3 in DNA: TGTGCCAGCAGCCCGTCCCAGGGACTAGCGGGGAGCCAAGAGACCCAGTACTTC.

This chain joins TRBV4-3 and TRBJ1-2; no definite D call. This CDR3 comprises 15 residues. CDR1 is LGHNA and CDR2 is YSLEER in the germline V gene. Trimming removed 4 bases from V and 2 bases from J, with 14 bases in between. The CDR3, as DNA: TGCGCCAGCAGCCGTGCGGGTGAGGGCAACTATGGCTACACCTTC. This encodes CASSRAGEGNYGYTF.

This clone appeared once. The CDR3 region has the DNA TGTGCCAGCAGTTTTGGGACAGGCCATCAGCCCCAGCATTTT. Amino acids: CASSFGTGHQPQHF. The chain combines TRBV6-6 with TRBJ1-5; 8 nucleotides align to TRBD1. This CDR3 is built from 14 residues. J lost 5 bases, V lost 4 bases, and 4 bases had no gene match. Germline V gene sequence: CDR1 MNHNY, CDR2 SVGAGI (reference sequence).

The chain couples TRBV7-9 to TRBJ1-3; tentatively, D is TRBD1 (6 bases). This CDR3 is 15 amino acids long. The germline V and J ends were trimmed by 6 bases and 1 base, with 13 bases remaining between them. Per germline, CDR1 SEHNR and CDR2 FQNEAQ (reference sequence). CDR3 protein: CASRATGTSGNTIYF. As DNA, the CDR3 is TGTGCCAGCAGGGCTACAGGGACATCTGGAAACACCATATATTTT.

The V and J genes are TRBV10-2 and TRBJ2-3; tentative D call: TRBD2 (5 bases). V shed 8 bases and J shed 4 bases, with 16 bases lying between them. This CDR3 has 14 residues. Germline loops: CDR1 WSHSY, CDR2 SAAADI. CDR3 protein: CASLSRGSSDTQYF. The DNA of the CDR3 is TGCGCCAGCTTATCCCGGGGTAGCTCAGATACGCAGTATTTT.

The chain carries TRBV19 and TRBJ2-1; the match to TRBD1 covers 12 bases. Germline CDR1 reads LNHDA; CDR2 reads SQIVND (reference sequence). CDR3 length: 16 residues. V lost 3 bases, J lost 5 bases, and 5 bases stayed unmatched. The CDR3 loop is CASSIRDRGLNNEQFF. CDR3 sequence (DNA): TGTGCCAGTAGTATTCGGGACAGGGGGCTTAACAATGAGCAGTTCTTC.

With respect to this clone: The sample has other DNA sequences that encode this CDR3 too. The chain is built from TRBV18 and TRBJ2-3, with D unresolved. The V and J ends lost 3 bases and 1 base respectively, with 14 bases between them. The length of the CDR3 is 16 residues. Per the germline V gene, CDR1 is KGHSH and CDR2 is LQKENI. The CDR3 is CASSPLSGSGTDTQYF. The CDR3 bases are TGTGCCAGCTCACCCCTTAGTGGCTCGGGCACAGATACGCAGTATTTT.

This sequence joins TRBV27 and TRBJ2-6; D unclear. The CDR3 totals 14 residues. Germline assignment: CDR1 MNHEY and CDR2 SMNVEV (reference sequence). Deletions cut 0 bases from V and 4 bases from J, with 4 bases between. CDR3 loop: CASSLSGGANVLTF. DNA for the CDR3: TGTGCCAGCAGTTTATCGGGGGGGGCCAACGTCCTGACTTTC.

This clone was observed once. This chain connects TRBV9 to TRBJ1-1, with D maybe TRBD1 (6 bases). The CDR3 runs 15 residues. The germline CDR1 and CDR2 sequences are SGDLS and YYNGEE. With 4 bases removed from V and 1 base from J, the gap between germline ends came to 14 bases. CDR3 in amino acids: CASSPMGHQNTEAFF. CDR3 nucleotides: TGTGCCAGCAGCCCGATGGGACACCAGAACACTGAAGCTTTCTTT.

The chain joins TRBV13 to TRBJ2-1; no reliable D call. Trimming stripped 4 bases from V and 5 bases from J, with 6 bases between. CDR1 is PRHDT and CDR2 is FYEKMQ in the germline V gene (reference sequence). This CDR3 is 12 amino acids long. For the CDR3, the DNA is TGTGCCAGCAGCTCTTACAACAATGAGCAGTTCTTC. Translated: CASSSYNNEQFF.

This clone has a single count. The gene calls are TRBV11-3 and TRBJ2-7; D gene unclear. The germline gives CDR1 SGHNT, CDR2 YENEEA. Trimming removed 0 bases at V and 2 bases at J, with 5 bases between. CDR3 length equals 13 residues. The CDR3 loop is CASSLEKTYEQYF. CDR3 DNA: TGTGCCAGCAGCTTAGAGAAGACCTACGAGCAGTACTTC.

The chain recombines TRBV28 with TRBJ2-7; TRBD1 might be the D (6 bases). V gave up 1 base and J gave up 7 bases, with 14 bases separating them. The V gene's germline CDR1 is MDHEN and CDR2 SYDVKM. This CDR3 is 14 amino acids long. CDR3 sequence: CASSLYGAQGEQYF. CDR3 sequence (DNA): TGTGCCAGCAGTTTATACGGCGCCCAGGGGGAGCAGTACTTC. Drawing the rest from reference TRBV28 and TRBJ2-7, the complete variable domain is DVKVTQSSRYLVKRTGEKVFLECVQDMDHENMFWYRQDPGLGLRLIYFSYDVKMKEKGDIPEGYSVSREKKERFSLILESASTNQTSMYLCASSLYGAQGEQYFGPGTRLTVT.

This chain joins TRBV7-8 and TRBJ1-2; 8 bases map to TRBD1. The J segment lost 5 bases and the V segment lost 5 bases, leaving 13 bases of the junction unmatched. The CDR3 runs to 16 residues. From germline, CDR1 is SGHVS and CDR2 FQNEAQ. This chain's CDR3 is CASSPRRTGPGYGYTF. The DNA for the CDR3 is TGTGCCAGCAGCCCCCGAAGGACAGGGCCTGGGTATGGCTACACCTTC.

V is TRBV4-1 and J is TRBJ2-7; 9 bases match TRBD2. With V trimmed by 0 bases and J by 1 base, 7 bases remained unmatched. From germline, CDR1 is MGHRA and CDR2 YSYEKL. The CDR3 spans 17 residues. For the CDR3, the DNA is TGCGCCAGCAGCCAAGAACCATTGAGCGGGAGGTCCTACGAGCAGTACTTC. It is translated as CASSQEPLSGRSYEQYF.

The rearrangement links TRBV19 to TRBJ2-1, with no clear D. The CDR3 consists of 14 residues. The V end lost 3 bases, the J end lost 8 bases, and 14 bases lay between the germline ends. CDR1 LNHDA and CDR2 SQIVND come from the germline V gene (reference sequence). The CDR3 loop is CASSIRLPRDEQFF. Written as DNA, the CDR3 is TGTGCCAGTAGTATCAGACTTCCTAGGGATGAGCAGTTCTTC.

V usage is TRBV19 and J usage is TRBJ2-5; D might be TRBD2 (5 bases). The germline V gene encodes CDR1 LNHDA and CDR2 SQIVND (reference sequence). The CDR3 spans 16 residues. V lost 3 bases and J lost 5, with 19 bases in between. DNA of the CDR3: TGTGCCAGTAGTATTACCGGCCGAGGGTCCCACGAGACCCAGTACTTC. Its protein is CASSITGRGSHETQYF.

Of note for this clone: This sample also contains other DNA sequences that code for the same CDR3. The chain recombines TRBV18 with TRBJ2-3, with 8 bases that match TRBD1. The V gene's germline CDR1 is KGHSH and CDR2 LQKENI. The CDR3 is 15 amino acids. Trimming cost V 4 bases and J 0 bases; bases outside gene matches: 3. CDR3 sequence: CASSRRQGSTDTQYF. CDR3 in DNA: TGTGCCAGCTCACGCAGACAGGGGAGCACAGATACGCAGTATTTT.

The chain uses TRBV28 and TRBJ1-4, with D tentatively TRBD1 (6 bases). CDR3 length equals 17 residues. The V end lost 5 bases, the J end lost 1 base, and 17 bases lay between the germline ends. Germline V gives CDR1 MDHEN, CDR2 SYDVKM. The CDR3 sequence is CASSPLGQGRTNEKLFF. CDR3 sequence (DNA): TGTGCCAGCAGTCCCTTAGGTCAGGGGAGAACTAATGAAAAACTGTTTTTT.

V gene TRBV28 combines with J gene TRBJ1-3; 10 positions match TRBD1. Trimming cost V 2 bases and J 4 bases; bases outside gene matches: 11. The germline CDR1 and CDR2 sequences are MDHEN and SYDVKM. This CDR3 comprises 18 residues. CDR3 DNA sequence: TGTGCCAGCAGTTTAGTTCCGGGACAGGGGATGGGAGGAAACACCATATATTTT. Translation gives CASSLVPGQGMGGNTIYF.

The rearrangement joins TRBV7-2 to TRBJ1-1; weak D call: TRBD1 (6 bases). Germline CDR1 reads SGHTA; CDR2 reads FQGNSA. The CDR3 sequence is 15 residues long. The germline V and J ends were trimmed by 4 bases and 2 bases, with 14 bases remaining between them. The CDR3: CASSSPGHTNTEAFF. CDR3 sequence (DNA): TGTGCCAGCAGCTCTCCGGGACATACAAACACTGAAGCTTTCTTT.

The count of this clone is one. Other nucleotide sequences in the sample specify the same CDR3. V and J are TRBV7-3 and TRBJ1-1, with a tentative D call TRBD1 (6 bases). V lost 0 bases and J lost 4, with 9 bases in between. The V gene's germline CDR1 is SGHTA and CDR2 FQGTGA. The CDR3 has 14 amino acids. CDR3 in amino acids: CASSLTGGGTEAFF. In nucleotides, the CDR3 is TGTGCCAGCAGCTTAACTGGGGGCGGCACTGAAGCTTTCTTT.